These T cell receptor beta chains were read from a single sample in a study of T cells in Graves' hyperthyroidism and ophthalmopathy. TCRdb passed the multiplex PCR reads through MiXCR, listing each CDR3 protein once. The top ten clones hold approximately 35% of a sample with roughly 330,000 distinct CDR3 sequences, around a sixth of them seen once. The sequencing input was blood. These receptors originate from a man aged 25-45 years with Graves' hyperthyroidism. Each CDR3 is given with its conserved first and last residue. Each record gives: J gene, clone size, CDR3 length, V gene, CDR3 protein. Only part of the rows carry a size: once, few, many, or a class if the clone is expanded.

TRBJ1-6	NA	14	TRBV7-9	CASSSGALGSPLHF
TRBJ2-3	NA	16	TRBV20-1	CSAYPYRGGLEDTQYF
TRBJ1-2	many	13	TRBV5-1	CASSLSLEYGYTF
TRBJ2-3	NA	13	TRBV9	CASSVVEGGGQYF
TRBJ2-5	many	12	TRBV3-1	CASSLGVKTQYF
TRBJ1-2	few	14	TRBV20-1	CSARGPPGNYGYTF
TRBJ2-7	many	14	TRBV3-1	CASSTSGRPYEQYF
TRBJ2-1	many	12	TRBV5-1	CASSAFGNEQFF
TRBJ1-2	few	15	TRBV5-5	CASSRQSAINYGYTF
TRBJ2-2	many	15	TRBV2	CASKWGTFNTGELFF
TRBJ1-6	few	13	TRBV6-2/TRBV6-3	CANSPPTDSALHF
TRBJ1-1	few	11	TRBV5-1	CASLWRVTAFF
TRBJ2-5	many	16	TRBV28	CASSLGSGRAGETQYF
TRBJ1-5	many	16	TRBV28	CASSPSRRGVDQPQHF
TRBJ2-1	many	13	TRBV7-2	CASSWTKYNEQFF
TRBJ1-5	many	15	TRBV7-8	CASSASGTGNQPQHF
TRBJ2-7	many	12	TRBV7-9	CASLGARDEQYF
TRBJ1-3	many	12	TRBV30	CAWGQPGNTIYF
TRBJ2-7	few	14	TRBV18	CASSPRGGGYEQYF
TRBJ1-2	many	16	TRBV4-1	CASSQVVRTALPLYTF
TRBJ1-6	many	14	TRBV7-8	CASSLRQGNSPLHF
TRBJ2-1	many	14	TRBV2	CASSIQTLADEQFF
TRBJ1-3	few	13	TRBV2	CASSLDWGNTIYF
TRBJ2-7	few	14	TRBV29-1	CSVATGQGIYEQYF
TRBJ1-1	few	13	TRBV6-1	CASNAAGYTEAFF
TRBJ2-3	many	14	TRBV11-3	CASSARRGADTQYF
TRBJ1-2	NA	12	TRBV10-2	CASSEDFYGYTF
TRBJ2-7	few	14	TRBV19	CASMARGSTYEQYF
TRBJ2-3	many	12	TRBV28	CASSTSGDTQYF
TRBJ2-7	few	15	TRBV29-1	CSVETPGTSGDEQYF
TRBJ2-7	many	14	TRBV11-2	CASSIGQGWYEQYF
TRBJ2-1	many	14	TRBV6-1	CASSERGSWGEQFF
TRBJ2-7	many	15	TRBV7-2	CASSFRTGGEYEQYF
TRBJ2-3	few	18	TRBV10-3	CAISDTGTSGPSTDTQYF
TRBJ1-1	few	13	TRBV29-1	CSVEYGSNTEAFF
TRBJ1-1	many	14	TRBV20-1	CSARGSRARTEAFF
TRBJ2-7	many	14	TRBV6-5	CASSYRGEDYEQYF
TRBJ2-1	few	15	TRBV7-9	CASSVTSGLYNEQFF
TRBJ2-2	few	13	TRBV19	CASSKGGAGELFF
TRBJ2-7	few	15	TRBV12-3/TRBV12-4	CASSQPGQEYYEQYF
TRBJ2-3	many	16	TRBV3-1	CASSPTGLERTDTQYF
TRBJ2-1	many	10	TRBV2	CASSAGEQFF
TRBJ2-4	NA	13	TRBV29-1	CSVEEAGTNIQHF
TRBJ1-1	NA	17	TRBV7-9	CASSLNTGGGGLTEAFF
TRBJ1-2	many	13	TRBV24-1	CATSDRAFWGYTF
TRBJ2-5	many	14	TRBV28	CASSSWQGEETQYF
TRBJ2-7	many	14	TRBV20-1	CSAETGLGYYEQYF
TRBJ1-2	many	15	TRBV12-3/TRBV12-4	CASTHIRDRRRGYTF
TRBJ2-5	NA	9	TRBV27	CASAETQYF
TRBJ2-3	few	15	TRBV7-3	CASSLNQGTADTQYF